What follows are 17 T cell receptor beta chains derived from one specimen sequenced in a study of T cell clonality in common variable immunodeficiency. Only in-frame clones appear in the TCRdb table, and some are missing; sequencing was by immunoSEQ multiplex PCR. The sample is made up of about 47,000 clones, none counted only once. Material: peripheral blood mononuclear cells. Source of these receptors: a person aged 18 to 70 in good health.

This clone came up many times. The read ends 3 residues shy of where the CDR3 ends; the end is completed using the germline J gene. The J gene is TRBJ2-3, the V gene TRBV20-1; the match to TRBD2 covers 9 bases. V lost 6 bases and J lost 5; bases outside the gene matches: 6. Germline V gives CDR1 DFQATT, CDR2 SNEGSKA (reference sequence). The CDR3 consists of 13 residues. CDR3 DNA, as far as it was read: TGCAGTGCCCGGACTAGCGAGGGAGATACG. Encoded protein: CSARTSEGDT. The whole CDR3 protein reads CSARTSEGDTQYF.

This clone was counted many times. CDR3 DNA (partial): TGCGCCAGCAGCTCTCAGGGGGTGCGGGATGGGGGAGATACG. This codes for CASSSQGVRDGGDT. The entire CDR3 is CASSSQGVRDGGDTQYF. The chain combines TRBV5-1 with TRBJ2-3; TRBD1 might be the D (7 bases). The CDR3 end lies 3 residues beyond the end of the read and is filled in from the germline J gene. Between the trimmed V and J ends, which lost 3 bases and 5 bases, there was a span of 22 bases. CDR1 is SGHRS, CDR2 YFSETQ, per germline. The CDR3 is 17 residues long.

This clone has a count of ten or more. The read ends 3 residues shy of where the CDR3 ends; the end is completed using the germline J gene. The J gene is TRBJ1-2, the V gene TRBV20-1; no reliable D call. The germline CDR1 and CDR2 sequences are DFQATT and SNEGSKA (reference sequence). This CDR3 has 12 residues. The CDR3 DNA, read in part, is TGCAGTGCTGCCCGGCGGCCAGACGGC. Its translation: CSAARRPDG. The whole CDR3 protein is CSAARRPDGYTF.

This clone was picked up many times. The read stops 3 residues short of the end of the CDR3; the missing end is completed from the germline J gene. This chain uses TRBV7-3 with TRBJ2-2, with D unresolved. V lost 1 base to trimming and J lost 6 bases, with 9 bases between them. Germline assignment: CDR1 SGHTA and CDR2 FQGTGA. CDR3 length equals 14 residues. Partial CDR3 DNA: TGTGCCAGCAGCTTAAGCACTTTGTCCGGGGAG. This gives the protein CASSLSTLSGE. The entire CDR3 is CASSLSTLSGELFF.

In its sample, this clone was seen many times. The read falls 3 residues short of the CDR3 end, and the missing part is taken from the germline J gene. This rearrangement joins TRBV30 to TRBJ1-2, with D possibly being TRBD1 (5 bases). Trimming pared 3 bases from V and 4 bases from J, leaving 12 bases between. The CDR3 runs 13 residues. CDR1 GTSNPN and CDR2 SVGIG come from the germline V gene (reference sequence). The CDR3 region is CAWSRGGIYGYTF. The CDR3 bases that were read are TGTGCCTGGAGCCGGGGGGGGATCTATGGC.

For this clone: The read terminates 3 residues ahead of where the CDR3 ends, so the germline J gene completes it. This chain links TRBV10-1 with TRBJ2-1; 7 positions match TRBD2. The ends lost 0 bases at V and 9 bases at J; junction bases unmatched: 5. This CDR3 region has 14 residues. Germline V gives CDR1 WNHNN, CDR2 SYGVQD (reference sequence). The CDR3 is CASSESQGGVEQFF. CDR3 bases read: TGCGCCAGCAGTGAGTCGCAGGGAGGGGTTGAG.

This clone was seen many times. The read halts 3 residues ahead of the CDR3 end, with the missing end drawn from the germline J gene. This chain uses TRBV4-2 with TRBJ2-3, with a possible D match to TRBD1 (5 bases). Germline lookup yields CDR1 LGHNA and CDR2 YNFKEQ. The CDR3 length is 15 residues. Between the trimmed V and J ends, which lost 2 bases and 2 bases, there was a span of 11 bases. The CDR3 region is CASSQRDSHTDTQYF. The sequenced part of the CDR3 DNA is TGTGCCAGCAGCCAACGCGACAGCCACACAGATACG.

This clone appeared many times. The covered CDR3 bases are TGCAGCGTTCCAGTGGGCCCCTACGAG. Translating gives CSVPVGPYE. The entire CDR3 protein is CSVPVGPYEQYF. The V gene is TRBV29-1, the J gene TRBJ2-7; D uncertain. The read ends 3 residues before the CDR3 terminus; that terminus is restored from the germline J gene. In germline, CDR1 is SQVTM, CDR2 ANQGSEA. The CDR3 has 12 residues. V gave up 5 bases and J gave up 2 bases, with 10 bases separating them.

About this clone: The read stops 3 residues short of the end of the CDR3; the missing end is completed from the germline J gene. The chain couples TRBV10-2 to TRBJ2-3; 8 positions match TRBD1. The V gene end was trimmed by 6 bases and the J gene end by 1 base; junction bases not matched to a gene: 9. Germline V gives CDR1 WSHSY, CDR2 SAAADI. The CDR3 is 16 amino acids. The sequenced part of the CDR3 DNA is TGCGCCAGCAGAACCGGGACAGGTGTGGGCACAGATACG. Its protein product is CASRTGTGVGTDT. In full, the CDR3 is CASRTGTGVGTDTQYF.

This clone was seen only a few times. The observed sequence ends 3 residues before the CDR3 terminus, with the missing tail filled in from the germline J gene. V usage is TRBV19 and J usage is TRBJ1-5, with 7 bases aligning to TRBD1. This CDR3 comprises 18 residues. V was clipped by 5 bases and J by 1 base; unmatched bases: 14. Per the germline V gene, CDR1 is LNHDA and CDR2 is SQIVND (reference sequence). The sequenced part of the CDR3 DNA is TGTGCCAGTAGTGGGCCCCGCTCCAGGGGGACGAGCAATCAGCCC. Its translation is CASSGPRSRGTSNQP. The whole CDR3 sequence is CASSGPRSRGTSNQPQHF.

As concerns this clone: The read stops 3 residues short of the end of the CDR3; the missing end is completed from the germline J gene. The gene calls are TRBV7-9 and TRBJ1-3; a possible D gene is TRBD1 (6 bases). Germline V gene lookup returns CDR1 SEHNR and CDR2 FQNEAQ (reference sequence). CDR3 length: 15 amino acids. Trimming pared 5 bases from V and 2 bases from J, leaving 13 bases between. CDR3 DNA, as far as it was read: TGTGCCAGCAGCGCGAGGGGGACGGCTGGAAACACC. Its protein product is CASSARGTAGNT. The entire CDR3 protein is CASSARGTAGNTIYF.

This clone was found many times. The read ends 3 residues before the CDR3 terminus; that terminus is restored from the germline J gene. The rearrangement links TRBV5-1 to TRBJ2-5; D uncertain. Per germline, CDR1 SGHRS and CDR2 YFSETQ. V lost 0 bases to trimming and J lost 5 bases, with 8 bases between them. This CDR3 contains 13 residues. CDR3: CASSLGPRETQYF. The covered CDR3 bases are TGCGCCAGCAGCTTGGGCCCGCGGGAGACC. Full variable domain (missing parts from reference TRBV5-1 and TRBJ2-5): KAGVTQTPRYLIKTRGQQVTLSCSPISGHRSVSWYQQTPGQGLQFLFEYFSETQRNKGNFPGRFSGRQFSNSRSEMNVSTLELGDSALYLCASSLGPRETQYFGPGTRLLVL.

In its sample, this clone was seen many times. The DNA ends 3 residues before the CDR3 does, and the rest of the CDR3 is filled in from the germline J gene. V gene TRBV28 combines with J gene TRBJ2-7, with no clear D. V was clipped by 3 bases and J by 3 bases, with 3 bases between them. The CDR3 has 11 amino acids. Germline CDR1 reads MDHEN; CDR2 reads SYDVKM. The sequenced CDR3 bases are TGTGCCAGCAGTTTCCACTACGAG. It encodes CASSFHYE. The full CDR3 is CASSFHYEQYF.

This clone appeared many times. The missing CDR3 end, 3 residues past where the read stops, is filled in from the germline J gene. The chain is built from TRBV28 and TRBJ2-1, with 10 bases aligning to TRBD2. Germline V lookup: CDR1 MDHEN, CDR2 SYDVKM. The ends lost 7 bases at V and 7 bases at J; junction bases unmatched: 7. The CDR3 is made up of 14 amino acids. CDR3 residues: CASISSGSWNEQFF. Incomplete CDR3 DNA: TGTGCCAGCATTTCTAGCGGGAGTTGGAATGAG.

This clone was detected many times. The read stops 3 residues short of the end of the CDR3; the missing end is completed from the germline J gene. This chain links TRBV20-1 with TRBJ2-2; 10 nucleotides align to TRBD2. The germline V gene has CDR1 DFQATT and CDR2 SNEGSKA (reference sequence). With 5 bases clipped from V and 4 bases from J, the junction kept 4 bases outside the gene matches. The CDR3 extends over 14 amino acids. The DNA read from the CDR3 is TGCAGTGCTCCGGCTAGCGGGAGCACCGGGGAG. It is translated as CSAPASGSTGE. Given in full, the CDR3 is CSAPASGSTGELFF.

This clone showed up many times. The CDR3 end is not reached by the read, which stops 3 residues before it; the germline J gene fills it in. The chain links TRBV9 to TRBJ1-3; tentatively, D is TRBD1 (6 bases). The CDR3 is made up of 16 amino acids. Trimming took off 0 bases at V and 3 bases at J, with 13 bases between the two ends. The germline V gene has CDR1 SGDLS and CDR2 YYNGEE. The DNA read from the CDR3 is TGTGCCAGCAGCGTAGATCCAGGGGCGGGTGGAAACACC. This translates into CASSVDPGAGGNT. The complete CDR3 reads CASSVDPGAGGNTIYF. Looking up the rest from reference TRBV9 and TRBJ1-3 gives the full variable domain: DSGVTQTPKHLITATGQRVTLRCSPRSGDLSVYWYQQSLDQGLQFLIQYYNGEERAKGNILERFSAQQFPDLHSELNLSSLELGDSALYFCASSVDPGAGGNTIYFGEGSWLTVV.

This clone was seen at least ten times. Coverage ceases 3 residues before the CDR3 finishes, and the germline J gene fills in the end. V is TRBV30 and J is TRBJ2-1; TRBD2 agrees at 9 bases. CDR1 is GTSNPN and CDR2 is SVGIG in the germline V gene (reference sequence). This CDR3 comprises 15 residues. The J segment lost 5 bases and the V segment lost 0 bases, leaving 5 bases of the junction unmatched. This CDR3 is CAWSVGAGGNNEQFF. The covered CDR3 bases are TGTGCCTGGAGTGTGGGTGCGGGGGGGAACAATGAG.